Below, 10 T cell receptor beta chains from the same sample are listed, as sequenced in a study of blood T cell repertoires in COVID-19. Clones were read by immunoSEQ multiplex PCR, and TCRdb kept only the in-frame ones, dropping some. This sample yields tens of thousands of clones, of which about nine tenths are seen a single time; more than 5% belongs to the top ten. Sequenced sample: peripheral blood. The receptor set was obtained from a man aged 60 to 69 with COVID-19, enrolled during active disease.

CDR3 sequence (DNA): TGTGCCAGTAGTATCGCAGGGCAGGGCGAGCAGTACTTC. The encoded protein is CASSIAGQGEQYF. The chain links TRBV19 to TRBJ2-7; D perhaps matches TRBD1 (5 bases). V was trimmed by 3 bases and J by 6 bases, leaving 12 bases between them. Germline V gene data show CDR1 as LNHDA and CDR2 as SQIVND (reference sequence). This CDR3 region has 13 residues.

The chain has TRBV11-2 and TRBJ1-2; D remains unclear. The V gene lost 1 base and the J gene lost 5 bases, with 14 bases spanning the gap. Per the germline V gene, CDR1 is SGHAT and CDR2 is FQNNGV. This CDR3 has 15 amino acids. This CDR3 is CASSLAFREVYGYTF. Written as DNA, the CDR3 is TGTGCCAGCAGCTTAGCCTTTCGGGAAGTATATGGCTACACCTTC.

The J gene is TRBJ1-1, the V gene TRBV15, with D possibly being TRBD1 (6 bases). There are 16 residues in the CDR3. V gave up 0 bases and J gave up 8 bases, with 19 bases separating them. Germline-derived CDR1 and CDR2 are LNHNV and YYDKDF (reference sequence). For the CDR3, the DNA is TGTGCCACCAGCAGAGATTATGGGGGCAAACCTCACGAAGCTTTCTTT. Translated, it gives CATSRDYGGKPHEAFF.

The gene calls are TRBV19 and TRBJ2-1; 9 nucleotides match TRBD1. Germline CDR1 and CDR2: LNHDA and SQIVND (reference sequence). Losses at the gene ends were 3 bases for V and 9 bases for J; bases not matched to a gene: 6. There are 14 residues in the CDR3. CDR3 residues: CASSIGQGFGEQFF. The CDR3 DNA reads TGTGCCAGTAGTATTGGACAGGGGTTCGGTGAGCAGTTCTTC.

This clone was seen more than once but under ten times. The rearrangement links TRBV2 to TRBJ1-2; the D gene is possibly TRBD1 (5 bases). Between the trimmed V and J ends, which lost 8 bases and 7 bases, there was a span of 11 bases. Germline V gene sequence: CDR1 SNHLY, CDR2 FYNNEI. The CDR3 is made up of 11 amino acids. This CDR3 reads CASRGHPGYTF. The DNA for the CDR3 is TGTGCCAGCCGCGGACACCCTGGCTACACCTTC. The whole variable domain, filled in from reference TRBV2 and TRBJ1-2, reads EPEVTQTPSHQVTQMGQEVILRCVPISNHLYFYWYRQILGQKVEFLVSFYNNEISEKSEIFDDQFSVERPDGSNFTLKIRSTKLEDSAMYFCASRGHPGYTFGSGTRLTVV.

V is TRBV5-1 and J is TRBJ2-7; a weak D match, TRBD1 (6 bases). Germline V gene data show CDR1 as SGHRS and CDR2 as YFSETQ. The CDR3 has 15 amino acids. V lost 5 bases, J lost 2 bases, and 17 bases lay in between. CDR3 in amino acids: CASSPLLEGAYEQYF. Written as DNA, the CDR3 is TGCGCCAGCAGTCCTCTCCTCGAGGGGGCCTACGAGCAGTACTTC.

This clone was picked up a small number of times. This chain joins TRBV7-9 and TRBJ2-7; 8 bases map to TRBD1. Germline V lookup: CDR1 SEHNR, CDR2 FQNEAQ (reference sequence). With V trimmed by 6 bases and J by 6 bases, 13 bases remained unmatched. The CDR3 is 15 amino acids. The CDR3 loop reads CASSRSGTGPREQYF. Here the CDR3 DNA reads TGTGCCAGCAGTCGATCCGGGACAGGCCCACGCGAGCAGTACTTC.

CDR3 sequence: CSFGHPNTGELFF. In DNA form, the CDR3 reads TGCAGCTTTGGACACCCGAACACCGGGGAGCTGTTTTTT. The rearrangement joins TRBV29-1 to TRBJ2-2; TRBD1 might be the D (5 bases). The CDR3 runs 13 residues. The germline gives CDR1 SQVTM, CDR2 ANQGSEA. Trimming stripped 8 bases from V and 0 bases from J, with 10 bases between.

This chain links TRBV24-1 with TRBJ2-4; 12 bases match TRBD1. The CDR3 is 16 residues long. Germline values: CDR1 KGHDR, CDR2 SFDVKD. V lost 5 bases to trimming and J lost 8 bases; unmatched junction nucleotides: 9. CDR3 in amino acids: CATSAGTGGRGDIQYF. CDR3 DNA sequence: TGTGCCACCAGTGCCGGGACAGGGGGCAGGGGTGACATTCAGTACTTC.

V is TRBV11-2 and J is TRBJ2-1; 10 bases map to TRBD2. The germline V gene encodes CDR1 SGHAT and CDR2 FQNNGV. The CDR3 loop spans 19 amino acids. V shed 1 base and J 0 bases; nucleotides not matched to a gene: 9. The DNA of the CDR3 is TGTGCCAGCAGCTTAGGCCTAGCGGGGGCCTCAAGCTCCTACAATGAGCAGTTCTTC. Amino acids: CASSLGLAGASSSYNEQFF.